The T cell receptor (beta chain) described here comes from a study of beta chain features in type 1 diabetes (dated by TCRdb to 2016 to 2019). For the study in its entirety: Patients and healthy donors did not differ in mean age, gender distribution, total cell number or subset yield. Across all samples, around 100 million sorted cells were examined, and cell number per subset correlated strongly with RNA yield. The study compared the TCRB repertoires of sorted circulating CD4+ T cell subsets in recently diagnosed type 1 diabetes patients with those in matched healthy donors. Regulatory and stem cell-like memory subsets were isolated from only 8 patients and about eight healthy donors, whereas naive and central memory subsets came from all 28 donors.

The CDR3 has 12 amino acids, counting the end cysteine and phenylalanine. The read is trimmed to its CDR3 DNA, 36 bases read in frame from base 1. CDR1 and CDR2 were assigned from the germline V gene as MNHEY and SVGAGI. Study-wide conclusions, independent of this receptor: Because small numbers of individuals were included in the HLA sub-analyses, any influence of HLA type on TCRB rearrangement was left unresolved. PCR may preferentially amplify shorter templates, but because patient and control samples were amplified and corrected together, any resulting skew would affect both groups equally. The naive, central memory and regulatory TCRB repertoires appeared to resemble one another more closely among patients than among healthy donors. In all four CD4+ subsets, TCRB CDR3 length was moderately but significantly shorter in type 1 diabetes patients. Sequencing cDNA rather than genomic DNA could over-represent highly expressing activated cells, although activation and CD3 levels did not differ between groups. Patients with type 1 diabetes made fewer insertions and deleted more nucleotides at VDJ recombination sites, implying thymic rearrangement abnormalities.

This clone has a handful of counts. Its binding antigen is unknown. A junction boundary mismatches the germline segment, possibly from a read error. The High Capacity cDNA Reverse Transcription Kit was used to reverse transcribe all of the isolated RNA, meaning that expressed TCRB transcripts were what got sequenced. Deep immunoSEQ sequencing was applied to naive, central memory and regulatory T cell samples, giving an average of around 3.8 million total reads per sample. After sorted cells were lysed in RLT buffer, RNA was extracted with DNase-treated RNeasy Micro or Mini kits, with the choice depending on cell number. Each cell subset was processed separately to prevent cross-contamination, with patient and healthy donor samples processed together. The immunoSEQ multiplex PCR was used to amplify TCRB sequences from cDNA, generating 87-bp fragments that spanned the CDR3 region. Sequencing of the amplicons was performed on the Illumina HiSeq platform. The authors' analysis ran thus. PCR bias was computationally corrected using synthetic template baselines, reads within Hamming distance 2 were collapsed, and singletons that could not be merged were discarded. Reads were aligned to IMGT to assign V, D and J genes, CDR3 length, and insertions or deletions at six rearrangement sites. Clonotype counts were normalized to sorted cell number within each subset before computing true diversity and Gini coefficients with the tcR R package. The overlap coefficient, calculated on TCRB nucleotide sequences, was used to quantify repertoire sharing. Out-of-frame TCRB sequences from naive cells were analyzed to stand in for the pre-selection repertoire. This immuneACCESS table, as held by TCRdb, lists in-frame sequences with V and J called but not all clones. Of the missing ones, under half trace to an unresolved V gene in checked studies; the others have no known cause. The D gene and trimming were derived from the DNA, and the V and J assignments and clone size from that table. This sample comprises approximately 170,000 clones, roughly 59% of them detected only once. The ten largest clones capture 0.08% to 0.09% of the sample.

A single peripheral blood draw of approximately 120 mL on average was collected from each donor into heparinised tubes. Using a panel that included CD45RO, CCR7, CD25, CD127, CD95 and CD27, naive, central memory, regulatory and stem cell-like memory CD4+ T cells were sorted on a BD FACSAria II. All sorted populations exceeded 98% purity. PBMCs were separated immediately by Lymphoprep density gradient centrifugation and were stained directly, without being cultured. So that batch effects would be minimized, each experiment stained and sorted samples in pairs, pairing one healthy donor with one patient.

Recombination connected TRBV6-5 to TRBJ2-5, with the D segment identity uncertain. The TCR comes from a man younger than 40 with type 1 diabetes. The sequenced sample consisted of naive CD4+ T cells from blood. Read against the paper, the sample's cell subset or site label means: true naive CD4+ T cells. The CDR3 has the sequence CASGYGRETQYF. The DNA sequence is TGTGCCAGCGGTTATGGAAGGGAGACCCAGTACTTC.